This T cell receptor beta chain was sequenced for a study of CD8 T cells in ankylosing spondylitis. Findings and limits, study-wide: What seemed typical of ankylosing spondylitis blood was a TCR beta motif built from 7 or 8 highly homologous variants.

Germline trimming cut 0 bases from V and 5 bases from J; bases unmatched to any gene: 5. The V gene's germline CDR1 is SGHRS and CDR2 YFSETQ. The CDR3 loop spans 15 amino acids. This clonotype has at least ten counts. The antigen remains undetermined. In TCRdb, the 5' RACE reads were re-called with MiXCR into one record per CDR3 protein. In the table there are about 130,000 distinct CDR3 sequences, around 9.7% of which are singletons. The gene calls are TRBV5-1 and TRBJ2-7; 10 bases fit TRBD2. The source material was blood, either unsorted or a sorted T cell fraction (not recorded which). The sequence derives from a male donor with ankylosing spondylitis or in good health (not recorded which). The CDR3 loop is CASSLGLAGVDEQYF. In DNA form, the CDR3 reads TGCGCCAGCAGCTTGGGCCTAGCGGGAGTCGACGAGCAGTACTTC.